What follows describes a single T cell receptor beta chain. These data are taken from a study of blood T cell repertoires in COVID-19. Looking at the study overall: Sources were T cells, B-cell-depleted T cells, or PBMCs; the material itself was cDNA or gDNA.

Per the original methods: Nucleated cell number was recorded as an estimate derived from reference gene primer amplification. Profiling relied on immunoSEQ multiplex PCR, and the TCRdb table lists in-frame clones only, not all of them. The D gene and trimming were derived from the DNA, and the V and J assignments and clone size from that table. The sample gives some 670,000 clones, approximately 90% of which show up once; over 0.2% is in the top ten. V dropped 3 bases and J dropped 1 base, with 6 bases sitting between them. CDR3 length: 13 residues. V is TRBV12-3 or TRBV12-4 and J is TRBJ1-1; D is undetermined. The receptor's source is a woman aged 18-29 years with acute or convalescent COVID-19. The sample comprised peripheral blood. CDR3 protein: CASSFYPNTEAFF. The CDR3 coding sequence is TGTGCCAGCAGTTTTTATCCGAACACTGAAGCTTTCTTT.